This T cell receptor beta chain was profiled in a study of OX40 agonist ivuxolimab in advanced cancers. Study-level background: Participants averaged approximately 65 years of age (range roughly 23 to 80) and were 82.7% male.

Using immunoSEQ multiplex PCR, the repertoire was profiled, and TCRdb retains in-frame clones only, with some absent. Among about 40,000 clones listed, roughly four fifths were seen once. This clone occurred once. Germline V lookup: CDR1 SGHRS, CDR2 YFSETQ. The CDR3 is 14 amino acids. Trimming took 9 bases from V and 4 from J, leaving 16 bases between them. The clonotype was recovered from an adult with an advanced solid tumor such as melanoma, head and neck, liver or kidney cancer. The sequenced sample was CD4+ or CD8+ T cells sorted from blood, obtained in a trial of the OX40 agonist ivuxolimab. The V gene is TRBV5-1, the J gene TRBJ2-2, with D perhaps TRBD1 (6 bases). CDR3 loop: CATPKKQGTGELFF. The CDR3, as DNA: TGCGCCACTCCTAAAAAACAGGGCACCGGGGAGCTGTTTTTT.